The entry that follows covers one T cell receptor (beta chain) sequence. The DNA is left out, because the CDR3 cannot be placed on it with certainty; the CDR3 is given as TCRdb lists it. A modified ARM-PCR protocol with three rounds of nested PCR amplified TCRbeta. TCRdb reanalysed the multiplex PCR reads using MiXCR and keeps one entry per CDR3 protein. The table records roughly 65,000 distinct CDR3 sequences, 60% of them present only once. The data are from a study of tumor and adjacent non-tumor tissue in lung cancer. The CDR3 is made up of 16 amino acids, end residues included. CDR1 and CDR2 from the germline V gene are DFQATT and SNEGSKA (reference sequence). RNA was extracted from bulk tissue without any cell sorting.

The TCR was taken from a man aged 50 to 60 with non-small cell lung cancer. The sample consisted of lung tumor tissue. This chain connects TRBV20-1 to TRBJ2-2; TRBD1 is the table's D call and was not checked against the DNA. CDR3 in amino acids: CSARPVAGGASEEQFF.